This T cell receptor (beta chain) came from a study of T cells after yellow fever vaccination. For the study at large: Fractions of low cell number were prepared using SMART-Seq v4 Ultra Low Input.

As to this clonotype: What it binds is unknown.

Notes on the study in general: Primary-vaccination clones mostly resurfaced post-booster (nearly 97% CD4, roughly 87% CD8).

UMIs and a universal primer site were added when TCR cDNA was made by 5'RACE template switching. A single record per CDR3 protein comes from TCRdb applying MiXCR to the 5' RACE reads. This table has about 340,000 distinct CDR3 sequences, approximately 12% appearing once. Trimming cost V 8 bases and J 6 bases, with 19 bases left between them. The CDR3 extends over 14 amino acids. The sequences come from CD4+ T cells sorted from PBMCs, collected 15 days after the yellow fever booster vaccination. V and J are TRBV12-3 or TRBV12-4 and TRBJ1-1; a weak D match, TRBD1 (5 bases). The source of this sequence is a man between 18 and 29 years old who received the YFV17D yellow fever vaccine. This CDR3 reads CASLTLGGTAEAFF. The CDR3, as DNA: TGTGCCAGCCTTACGCTCGGGGGGACCGCTGAAGCTTTCTTT.